Below, 16 T cell receptor beta chains from the same sample are listed, as sequenced in a study of blood T cell repertoires in COVID-19. The repertoire was sequenced with immunoSEQ multiplex PCR; TCRdb's copy has only in-frame clones and lacks some. Seen here are roughly 78,000 clones, around 89% observed once, and the top ten hold around 0.58%. Sequenced sample: peripheral blood. These TCRs come from a man aged 60 to 69 with acute or convalescent COVID-19.

The rearrangement links TRBV5-6 to TRBJ2-2; the match to TRBD1 covers 9 bases. The junction had 5 bases not matched to a gene; V was cut back by 2 bases and J by 9 bases. Germline loops: CDR1 SGHDT, CDR2 YYEEEE. The length of the CDR3 is 14 residues. DNA of the CDR3: TGTGCCAGCAGCTTATACAGGGGGCTCCGGGAGCTGTTTTTT. This codes for CASSLYRGLRELFF. The full variable domain, with the rest looked up from reference TRBV5-6 and TRBJ2-2, is DAGVTQSPTHLIKTRGQQVTLRCSPKSGHDTVSWYQQALGQGPQFIFQYYEEEERQRGNFPDRFSGHQFPNYSSELNVNALLLGDSALYLCASSLYRGLRELFFGEGSRLTVL.

The chain uses TRBV6-5 and TRBJ2-7; TRBD1 agrees at 12 bases. The germline V gene encodes CDR1 MNHEY and CDR2 SVGAGI. This CDR3 comprises 15 residues. The trim removed 5 bases at V and 5 bases at J, leaving 7 bases unmatched. CDR3 nucleotides: TGTGCCAGCAGTCAGGGGGACAGGGGGCGCCACGAGCAGTACTTC. Residues: CASSQGDRGRHEQYF.

The CDR3 reads CASTLREGNYGYTF. CDR3 coding DNA: TGTGCCAGCACCCTGAGGGAAGGAAACTATGGCTACACCTTC. The chain has TRBV7-8 and TRBJ1-2; D is unclear. CDR3 length: 14 residues. CDR1 is SGHVS, CDR2 FQNEAQ, per germline. Trimming cost V 7 bases and J 2 bases, with 14 bases left between them.

This clone was found a few times. The rearrangement links TRBV6-1 to TRBJ1-1; D not resolved. CDR3 length: 16 residues. Trimming cost V 2 bases and J 4 bases, with 17 bases left between them. Germline CDR1 and CDR2: MNHNS and SASEGT. CDR3 nucleotide sequence: TGTGCCAGCAGTGAAAAGATTACGGGTTTGGTCACTGAAGCTTTCTTT. Translation: CASSEKITGLVTEAFF.

This chain joins TRBV9 and TRBJ2-7; TRBD2 matches 10 bases. CDR3 length equals 14 residues. Germline lookup yields CDR1 SGDLS and CDR2 YYNGEE. Trimming took 3 bases from V and 5 from J; bases not matched to a gene: 5. CDR3 bases: TGTGCCAGCAGCGCGACCGGGACTAGCGACGAGCAGTACTTC. Its translation: CASSATGTSDEQYF.

The CDR3 region has the DNA TGTGCCAGCAGCTTAGCCACAGGGTCGAGCATCTACGAGCAGTACTTC. This translates into CASSLATGSSIYEQYF. The chain recombines TRBV7-2 with TRBJ2-7; weak D call: TRBD1 (6 bases). The CDR3 loop spans 16 amino acids. The germline CDR1 and CDR2 sequences are SGHTA and FQGNSA. The V end was cut by 0 bases, the J end by 3 bases, with 15 bases between.

The chain is built from TRBV10-1 and TRBJ1-5; D gene uncertain. This CDR3 region has 17 residues. The V end was cut by 0 bases, the J end by 0 bases, with 12 bases between. Germline loops: CDR1 WNHNN, CDR2 SYGVQD (reference sequence). CDR3 in amino acids: CASSESREGYSNQPQHF. In DNA form, the CDR3 reads TGCGCCAGCAGTGAGTCTAGGGAGGGCTATAGCAATCAGCCCCAGCATTTT.

This clone appeared a single time. A junction boundary mismatches the germline segment, possibly from a read error. The chain joins TRBV5-4 to TRBJ1-2; 7 nucleotides match TRBD1. Germline V lookup: CDR1 SGHNT, CDR2 YYREEE (reference sequence). This CDR3 region has 15 residues. CDR3 sequence (DNA): TGTGCCAGCAGCTTGTGGGGACAGTCTAAATATGGCTACACCTTC. This sequence encodes CASSLWGQSKYGYTF.

The chain's CDR3 is CARSRGGSDGYTF. The DNA for the CDR3 is TGTGCCAGAAGCAGGGGCGGGTCCGACGGCTACACCTTC. The rearrangement links TRBV2 to TRBJ1-2; weak D call: TRBD1 (6 bases). Germline CDR1 and CDR2: SNHLY and FYNNEI. The ends were cut back, 9 bases at V and 8 bases at J, with 19 bases in the middle. The CDR3 consists of 13 residues.

CDR3 residues: CASSPRLATNTGELFF. CDR3 nucleotide sequence: TGTGCCAGCAGCCCCAGACTAGCCACGAACACCGGGGAGCTGTTTTTT. The rearrangement links TRBV5-5 to TRBJ2-2; the match to TRBD2 covers 7 bases. Germline CDR1 reads SGHKS; CDR2 reads YYEKEE (reference sequence). The CDR3 has 16 residues. Unmatched junction bases numbered 6, after V lost 4 bases and J lost 0 bases. Full variable domain (rest looked up from reference TRBV5-5 and TRBJ2-2): DAGVTQSPTHLIKTRGQQVTLRCSPISGHKSVSWYQQVLGQGPQFIFQYYEKEERGRGNFPDRFSARQFPNYSSELNVNALLLGDSALYLCASSPRLATNTGELFFGEGSRLTVL.

The chain is built from TRBV5-7 and TRBJ2-7; 11 bases are a match to TRBD2. TRBV5-7 is recorded as an ORF, its role being uncertain. This CDR3 is 14 amino acids long. V lost 8 bases, J lost 2 bases, and 6 bases stayed unmatched. This chain's CDR3 is CASPLGLAAYEQYF. CDR3 DNA: TGTGCCAGTCCCCTGGGACTAGCGGCCTACGAGCAGTACTTC.

The chain uses TRBV5-8 and TRBJ1-2; D unclear. From germline, CDR1 is SGHTS and CDR2 YDEGEE. The CDR3 totals 12 residues. V gave up 4 bases and J gave up 3 bases, with 7 bases separating them. The CDR3, as DNA: TGTGCCAGCAGCCACCGAGACTATGGCTACACCTTC. Protein product: CASSHRDYGYTF.

The chain employs TRBV30 and TRBJ2-6; TRBD1 is a possible D gene (6 bases). The CDR3 is 17 residues long. Per germline, CDR1 GTSNPN and CDR2 SVGIG (reference sequence). V was shortened by 1 base and J by 0 bases, with 13 bases between the two germline ends. The CDR3 DNA reads TGTGCCTGGAGTGGGGGGCGAGACACCTCTGGGGCCAACGTCCTGACTTTC. This translates into CAWSGGRDTSGANVLTF. Based on the CDR3 plus reference TRBV30 and TRBJ2-6, the full variable domain is SQTIHQWPATLVQPVGSPLSLECTVEGTSNPNLYWYRQAAGRGLQLLFYSVGIGQISSEVPQNLSASRPQDRQFILSSKKLLLSDSGFYLCAWSGGRDTSGANVLTFGAGSRLTVL.

The CDR3 sequence is CASSQQGAVTF. CDR3 bases: TGTGCCAGCAGTCAGCAGGGGGCTGTCACCTTC. The V call is TRBV2, the J call TRBJ1-2, with 8 bases that match TRBD1. This CDR3 spans 11 amino acids. The J segment lost 13 bases and the V segment lost 5 bases, leaving 6 bases of the junction unmatched. Germline CDR1 and CDR2: SNHLY and FYNNEI.

In this sample, this clone turned up once. J is TRBJ2-1 and V is TRBV6-6; 7 nucleotides agree with TRBD1. CDR1 and CDR2 (germline): MNHNY, SVGAGI (reference sequence). The CDR3 contains 14 residues. J was trimmed by 8 bases and V by 0 bases; bases with no gene match: 4. The CDR3 here is CASSYSQGDYEQFF. The CDR3 nucleotides read TGTGCCAGCAGTTACTCGCAGGGGGATTATGAGCAGTTCTTC.

This chain links TRBV6-4 with TRBJ2-7; the D gene is possibly TRBD1 (6 bases). Germline CDR1 MRHNA, CDR2 SNTAGT. Trimming took 4 bases from V and 2 from J, leaving 15 bases between them. The CDR3 totals 15 residues. CDR3 loop: CASSASGVPPYEQYF. CDR3 coding DNA: TGTGCCAGCAGTGCCTCAGGGGTCCCCCCCTACGAGCAGTACTTC.